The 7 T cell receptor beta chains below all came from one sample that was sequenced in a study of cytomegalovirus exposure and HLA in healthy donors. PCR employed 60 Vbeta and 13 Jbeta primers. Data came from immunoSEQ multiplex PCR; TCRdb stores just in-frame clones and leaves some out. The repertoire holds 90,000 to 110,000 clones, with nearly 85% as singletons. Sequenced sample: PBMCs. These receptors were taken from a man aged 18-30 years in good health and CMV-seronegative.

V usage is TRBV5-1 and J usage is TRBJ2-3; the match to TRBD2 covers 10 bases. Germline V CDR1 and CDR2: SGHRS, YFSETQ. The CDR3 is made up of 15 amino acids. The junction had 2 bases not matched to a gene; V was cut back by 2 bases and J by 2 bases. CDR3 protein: CASSFSGRATDTQYF. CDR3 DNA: TGCGCCAGCAGCTTCAGCGGGAGGGCCACAGATACGCAGTATTTT. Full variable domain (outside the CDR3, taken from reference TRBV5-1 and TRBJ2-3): KAGVTQTPRYLIKTRGQQVTLSCSPISGHRSVSWYQQTPGQGLQFLFEYFSETQRNKGNFPGRFSGRQFSNSRSEMNVSTLELGDSALYLCASSFSGRATDTQYFGPGTRLTVL.

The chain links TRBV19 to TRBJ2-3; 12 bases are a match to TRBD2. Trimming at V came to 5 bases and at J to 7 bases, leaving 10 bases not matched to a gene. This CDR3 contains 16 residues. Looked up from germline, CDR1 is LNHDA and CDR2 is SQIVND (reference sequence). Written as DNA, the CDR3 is TGTGCCAGTAGTTCGCGGACTAGCGGGACTTCGCATACGCAGTATTTT. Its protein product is CASSSRTSGTSHTQYF.

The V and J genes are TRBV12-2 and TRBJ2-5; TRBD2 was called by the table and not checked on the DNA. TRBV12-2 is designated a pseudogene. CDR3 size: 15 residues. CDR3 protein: CASRLVTSGSGTQYF. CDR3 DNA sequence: TGTGCAAGTCGCTTAGTCACTAGCGGGAGTGGGACCCAGTACTTC.

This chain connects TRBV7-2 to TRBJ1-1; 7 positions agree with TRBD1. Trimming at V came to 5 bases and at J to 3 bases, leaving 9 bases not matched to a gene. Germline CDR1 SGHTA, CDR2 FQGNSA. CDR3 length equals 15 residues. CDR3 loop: CASSGRYRGYTEAFF. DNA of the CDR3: TGTGCCAGCAGCGGGAGATACAGGGGTTACACTGAAGCTTTCTTT.

Here the CDR3 reads CASSLGPGSAGGELFF. For the CDR3, the DNA is TGTGCCAGCAGCTTAGGCCCGGGATCGGCTGGCGGGGAGCTGTTTTTT. This chain uses TRBV7-6 with TRBJ2-2, with D perhaps matching TRBD2 (5 bases). V shed 1 base and J shed 7 bases, with 16 bases lying between them. The CDR3 is 16 residues long. Germline V gene lookup returns CDR1 SGHVS and CDR2 FNYEAQ.

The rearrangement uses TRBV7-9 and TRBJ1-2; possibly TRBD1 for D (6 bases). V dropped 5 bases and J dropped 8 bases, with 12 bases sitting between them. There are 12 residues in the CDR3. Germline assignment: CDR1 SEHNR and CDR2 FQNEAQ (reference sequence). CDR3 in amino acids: CASSLTTGGYTF. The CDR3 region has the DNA TGTGCCAGCAGCCTGACGACAGGCGGCTACACCTTC. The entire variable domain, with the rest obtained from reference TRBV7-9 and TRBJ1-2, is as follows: DTGVSQNPRHKITKRGQNVTFRCDPISEHNRLYWYRQTLGQGPEFLTYFQNEAQLEKSRLLSDRFSAERPKGSFSTLEIQRTEQGDSAMYLCASSLTTGGYTFGSGTRLTVV.

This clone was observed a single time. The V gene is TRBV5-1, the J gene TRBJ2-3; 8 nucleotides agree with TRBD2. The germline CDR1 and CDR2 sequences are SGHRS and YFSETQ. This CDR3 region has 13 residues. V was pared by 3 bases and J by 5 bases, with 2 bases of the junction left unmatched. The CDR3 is CASSSGGIDTQYF. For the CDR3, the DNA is TGCGCCAGCAGCTCGGGGGGGATAGATACGCAGTATTTT.